The entry below gives a single TCR beta chain sequence along with its context. Its antigen is as yet unknown. The sample originates from a study of OX40 agonist ivuxolimab in advanced cancers. Study in general: Partial responses were achieved by three patients, one with hepatocellular carcinoma and two with cutaneous melanoma.

Study-wide findings and caveats: Certain nonresponders likewise exhibited a low normalized T-cell clonal expansion.

Data came from immunoSEQ multiplex PCR; TCRdb stores just in-frame clones and leaves some out. The sample includes over 95,000 clones, around 90% of them seen just once. Patients with a history of autoimmune disease or on systemic immunosuppression were excluded. The receptor was isolated from an adult with an advanced solid tumor such as melanoma, head and neck, liver or kidney cancer. The starting material was CD4+ or CD8+ T cells sorted from blood, obtained in a trial of the OX40 agonist ivuxolimab.

The CDR3 loop reads CASSFGSNEQFF. The DNA for the CDR3 is TGCGCCAGCAGCTTTGGGAGCAATGAGCAGTTCTTC. The genes are TRBV5-1 and TRBJ2-1, with D possibly matching TRBD2 (5 bases). The CDR3 covers 12 residues. Trimming took off 2 bases at V and 6 bases at J, with 6 bases between the two ends. The germline V gene encodes CDR1 SGHRS and CDR2 YFSETQ.